This T cell receptor beta chain is drawn from a study of CD8+ T cells in alopecia areata. Study background: Treated patients received oral tofacitinib, 5 to 10 mg twice daily.

The CDR3 has 15 residues. CDR1 PRHDT and CDR2 FYEKMQ come from the germline V gene (reference sequence). Trimming cost V 5 bases and J 2 bases; bases outside gene matches: 5. Investigators isolated RNA and reverse transcribed it into cDNA to act as the sequencing template. Sequencing was performed with immunoSEQ multiplex PCR; in TCRdb, only in-frame clones are kept and a portion is missing. The sample shows about 150,000 clones, around half of them seen only once. The chain recombines TRBV13 with TRBJ2-3; 9 bases line up with TRBD2. This material consisted of CD8+ T cells sorted from blood, taken at week 0. This clonotype was obtained from a human donor with alopecia areata. The chain's CDR3 is CASSPTSGPTDTQYF. The CDR3 DNA follows: TGTGCCAGCAGCCCAACTAGCGGGCCCACAGATACGCAGTATTTT.